The clone carrying this T cell receptor beta chain was counted between two and nine times. TCRdb called the 5' RACE reads again in MiXCR, with one record for every CDR3 protein. The sample holds 500,000 or so distinct CDR3 sequences; 13% to 15% are singletons and the top ten take 0.8% to 1%. This entry belongs to a study of identical twins. Trimming stripped 4 bases from V and 5 bases from J, with 12 bases between. Germline CDR1 SGHKS, CDR2 YYEKEE (reference sequence). The CDR3 covers 14 residues. These data also featured in a second study, about yellow fever vaccine responses in identical twins. That report adds: Twins' vaccine T cell response reportedly gave the appearance of partial convergence and partial personalization.

Sequenced: CD4+ T cells sorted from blood. J is TRBJ2-2 and V is TRBV5-5, with a possible D match to TRBD1 (6 bases). This receptor was taken from a woman younger than 30 in good health. The CDR3 coding sequence is TGTGCCAGCAGCCCGAGGACAGAAACCGGGGAGCTGTTTTTT. The encoded protein is CASSPRTETGELFF.